These 11 T cell receptor beta chains share one sample of origin, sequenced in a study of T-cell reconstitution after alpha-beta-depleted transplantation in children. Unique molecular identifiers were incorporated into the prepared TCRbeta library. TCRdb redid the calling of the PCR reads with MiXCR, one entry per CDR3 protein. The table records hundreds of thousands of distinct CDR3 sequences, roughly 15% of them present only once. Material: PBMCs from the stem cell graft donor, obtained from the stem cell graft. The source of these receptors is a human donor who donated a stem cell graft to a child with acute myeloid leukemia.

Ten or more counts support this clonotype. The V gene is TRBV20-1, the J gene TRBJ1-1; TRBD1 aligns across 10 bases. Trimming cost V 6 bases and J 11 bases; bases outside gene matches: 9. From germline, CDR1 is DFQATT and CDR2 SNEGSKA (reference sequence). The CDR3 is made up of 12 amino acids. CDR3 sequence reads: CSATSGTGAAFF. In nucleotides, the CDR3 is TGCAGTGCCACCTCCGGGACAGGGGCCGCTTTCTTT.

This clonotype was seen ten or more times. V usage is TRBV9 and J usage is TRBJ2-1; TRBD1 agrees at 7 bases. Germline V gives CDR1 SGDLS, CDR2 YYNGEE. The V segment lost 0 bases and the J segment 7 bases; nucleotides outside the gene matches: 1. The CDR3 runs to 13 residues. CDR3 protein: CASSVGTGNEQFF. In DNA form, the CDR3 reads TGTGCCAGCAGCGTAGGGACAGGTAATGAGCAGTTCTTC.

This clonotype has ten or more counts. V is TRBV20-1 and J is TRBJ1-4; D unresolved. Germline CDR1 and CDR2: DFQATT and SNEGSKA (reference sequence). The CDR3 has 14 residues. V was pared by 6 bases and J by 3 bases, with 14 bases between. The CDR3, as DNA: TGCAGTGCGATCTCCGAGGGTGCTAATGAAAAACTGTTTTTT. Its protein product is CSAISEGANEKLFF.

This clonotype has at least ten counts. The chain couples TRBV29-1 to TRBJ2-7; the match to TRBD1 covers 8 bases. V lost 0 bases, J lost 3 bases, and 10 bases stayed unmatched. The CDR3 covers 16 residues. Germline CDR1 reads SQVTM; CDR2 reads ANQGSEA. CDR3 amino acids: CSVEDLTWTGSYEQYF. Written as DNA, the CDR3 is TGCAGCGTTGAAGATCTTACCTGGACAGGGAGCTACGAGCAGTACTTC.

This clonotype was detected a few times. The chain uses TRBV7-9 and TRBJ1-3, with unresolved D. The CDR3 totals 15 residues. Germline lookup yields CDR1 SEHNR and CDR2 FQNEAQ (reference sequence). Trimming shortened V by 4 bases and J by 0 bases, and 10 bases separated the two germline ends. CDR3 DNA: TGTGCCAGCAGCTCCCAGGTCTCCTCTGGAAACACCATATATTTT. This gives the protein CASSSQVSSGNTIYF. The complete variable domain, with remaining parts taken from reference TRBV7-9 and TRBJ1-3, reads DTGVSQNPRHKITKRGQNVTFRCDPISEHNRLYWYRQTLGQGPEFLTYFQNEAQLEKSRLLSDRFSAERPKGSFSTLEIQRTEQGDSAMYLCASSSQVSSGNTIYFGEGSWLTVV.

This clonotype appeared many times. The V and J genes are TRBV20-1 and TRBJ2-1, with 9 positions matching TRBD1. Germline CDR1 reads DFQATT; CDR2 reads SNEGSKA (reference sequence). The V gene end was trimmed by 2 bases and the J gene end by 9 bases; junction bases not matched to a gene: 14. The CDR3 has 16 amino acids. The CDR3 DNA is TGCAGTGCTAGATTTTGGGTACAGGGGGCGCGAGGTGAGCAGTTCTTC. Its translation is CSARFWVQGARGEQFF.

The V and J genes are TRBV20-1 and TRBJ1-6; the D gene is possibly TRBD1 (6 bases). The CDR3 runs to 14 residues. The V gene's germline CDR1 is DFQATT and CDR2 SNEGSKA (reference sequence). The V gene lost 7 bases and the J gene lost 4 bases, with 14 bases spanning the gap. CDR3 nucleotide sequence: TGCAGTGTTGTTCCGGGGGCGTATAATTCACCCCTCCACTTT. This codes for CSVVPGAYNSPLHF.

The genes are TRBV7-2 and TRBJ2-7, with D unresolved. V was cut by 1 base and J by 5 bases, with 6 bases left in between. The CDR3 covers 12 residues. Germline V gene data show CDR1 as SGHTA and CDR2 as FQGNSA. DNA for the CDR3: TGTGCCAGCAGCTTAGTCTACGACGAGCAGTACTTC. Translation gives CASSLVYDEQYF.

This clonotype was observed a few times. The rearrangement uses TRBV6-5 and TRBJ2-5, with D maybe TRBD1 (5 bases). Germline CDR1 reads MNHEY; CDR2 reads SVGAGI. Trimming removed 6 bases from V and 4 bases from J, with 9 bases in between. The CDR3 runs 12 residues. CDR3 in amino acids: CASRSGSETQYF. The CDR3 DNA sequence: TGTGCCAGCAGGTCAGGGTCAGAGACCCAGTACTTC.

This clonotype was seen a few times. The rearrangement links TRBV30 to TRBJ2-1, with D unclear. CDR3 length: 14 residues. The germline V gene encodes CDR1 GTSNPN and CDR2 SVGIG (reference sequence). Between the trimmed V and J ends, which lost 2 bases and 7 bases, there was a span of 15 bases. As DNA, the CDR3 is TGTGCCTGGAGTTCAGCGCAGTCTCGTAATGAGCAGTTCTTC. It codes for CAWSSAQSRNEQFF.

The V gene is TRBV7-2, the J gene TRBJ1-2; 7 bases agree with TRBD1. CDR3 length: 16 amino acids. The V and J ends lost 4 bases and 0 bases, in that order; junction bases with no gene match: 8. Looked up from germline, CDR1 is SGHTA and CDR2 is FQGNSA. CDR3 DNA: TGTGCCAGCAGCTCCGGGACAGATTTAGCTAACTATGGCTACACCTTC. Translated, it gives CASSSGTDLANYGYTF.